One sample yielded the 10 T cell receptor beta chains listed below, sequenced in a study of early T cells in non-severe SARS-CoV-2 infection. One entry per CDR3 protein, called by TCRdb with MiXCR from the 5' RACE reads. The data show tens of thousands of distinct CDR3 sequences, about 10% seen once. Sequencing used whole blood. Receptors originate from an adult who was a healthcare worker with PCR-confirmed SARS-CoV-2 infection or an uninfected control (not recorded which).

This clonotype was counted at least ten times. The CDR3 protein is CSARGTGNNQPQHF. The CDR3 bases are TGCAGTGCTAGGGGGACAGGGAACAATCAGCCCCAGCATTTT. The chain couples TRBV20-1 to TRBJ1-5; 9 bases line up with TRBD1. The germline V gene has CDR1 DFQATT and CDR2 SNEGSKA (reference sequence). CDR3 length: 14 amino acids. V lost 3 bases and J lost 3; bases outside the gene matches: 3.

The chain carries TRBV20-1 and TRBJ2-3; D might be TRBD2 (5 bases). CDR1 is DFQATT, CDR2 SNEGSKA, per germline (reference sequence). Trimming stripped 0 bases from V and 5 bases from J, with 12 bases between. CDR3 length: 14 amino acids. As DNA, the CDR3 is TGCAGTGCTAGAGATAGGGTCGCGGGAGATACGCAGTATTTT. Amino acids: CSARDRVAGDTQYF.

The table lists this clonotype with many counts. The V gene is TRBV11-2, the J gene TRBJ2-5; 10 positions agree with TRBD2. Trimming at V came to 1 base and at J to 5 bases, leaving 7 bases not matched to a gene. The germline V gene encodes CDR1 SGHAT and CDR2 FQNNGV. The CDR3 has 16 amino acids. CDR3 in amino acids: CASSLGSGGPDETQYF. As DNA, the CDR3 is TGTGCCAGCAGCTTAGGTAGCGGGGGGCCGGACGAGACCCAGTACTTC.

The gene calls are TRBV2 and TRBJ2-1, with 9 bases matching TRBD1. V lost 6 bases, J lost 8 bases, and 2 bases stayed unmatched. This CDR3 contains 12 residues. Germline V CDR1 and CDR2: SNHLY, FYNNEI. The chain's CDR3 is CASRDRGDEQFF. The CDR3 nucleotides read TGTGCCAGCAGAGACAGGGGGGATGAGCAGTTCTTC.

This clonotype was observed at least ten times. This chain links TRBV11-2 with TRBJ2-4; 7 bases are shared with TRBD1. Germline V lookup: CDR1 SGHAT, CDR2 FQNNGV. CDR3 length equals 14 residues. Trimming took 3 bases from V and 7 from J; bases not matched to a gene: 6. The CDR3 loop is CASSLFTGVNIQYF. CDR3 sequence (DNA): TGTGCCAGCAGCTTGTTCACAGGGGTGAACATTCAGTACTTC.

This clonotype was counted many times. This sequence joins TRBV7-9 and TRBJ1-1; a possible D gene is TRBD1 (6 bases). Trimming removed 5 bases from V and 5 bases from J, with 9 bases in between. Germline CDR1 reads SEHNR; CDR2 reads FQNEAQ (reference sequence). The CDR3 runs 12 residues. The CDR3: CASSPRGTEAFF. As DNA, the CDR3 is TGTGCCAGCAGCCCCAGGGGTACTGAAGCTTTCTTT.

In this sample, this clonotype turned up a few times. The chain combines TRBV9 with TRBJ2-1, with a tentative D call TRBD2 (6 bases). CDR1 is SGDLS and CDR2 is YYNGEE in the germline V gene. V lost 0 bases and J lost 4, with 11 bases in between. The CDR3 runs to 15 residues. CDR3 coding DNA: TGTGCCAGCAGCGTAGCTTCGCGGGATTACAATGAGCAGTTCTTC. Protein: CASSVASRDYNEQFF.

The CDR3 region is CSVEDRTSVYEQYF. CDR3 nucleotides: TGCAGCGTTGAAGACAGGACTAGCGTCTACGAGCAGTACTTC. The chain couples TRBV29-1 to TRBJ2-7; 9 positions agree with TRBD2. This CDR3 is 14 amino acids long. Germline CDR1 is SQVTM and CDR2 is ANQGSEA. The J segment lost 3 bases and the V segment lost 0 bases, leaving 3 bases of the junction unmatched.

This clonotype was picked up many times. The V gene is TRBV3-1, the J gene TRBJ1-1; 8 positions match TRBD1. Per germline, CDR1 LGHDT and CDR2 YNNKEL (reference sequence). CDR3 length: 16 amino acids. V lost 3 bases to trimming and J lost 1 base; unmatched junction nucleotides: 7. CDR3 coding DNA: TGTGCCAGCAGCCACACCGACAGGGGCCCGAACACTGAAGCTTTCTTT. Amino acids: CASSHTDRGPNTEAFF.

This chain connects TRBV19 to TRBJ1-1; TRBD1 might be the D (6 bases). Per germline, CDR1 LNHDA and CDR2 SQIVND (reference sequence). There are 18 residues in the CDR3. Trimming pared 9 bases from V and 3 bases from J, leaving 29 bases between. CDR3 bases: TGTGCCAGACTTAAACACCGGGGACACCCACTTGAAGACACTGAAGCTTTCTTT. Amino acids: CARLKHRGHPLEDTEAFF.